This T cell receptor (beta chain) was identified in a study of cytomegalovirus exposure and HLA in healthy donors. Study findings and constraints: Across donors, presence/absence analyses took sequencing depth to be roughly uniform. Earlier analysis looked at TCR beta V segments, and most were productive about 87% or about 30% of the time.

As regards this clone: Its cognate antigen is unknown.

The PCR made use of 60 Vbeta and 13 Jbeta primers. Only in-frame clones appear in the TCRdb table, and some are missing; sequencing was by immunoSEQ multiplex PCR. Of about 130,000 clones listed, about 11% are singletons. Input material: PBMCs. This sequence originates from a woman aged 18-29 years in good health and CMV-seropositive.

The CDR3 DNA reads as TGTGCCAGCAGTGAAGCTTGGGGGGGGCCGGAGACCCAGTACTTC. Translation: CASSEAWGGPETQYF. The genes are TRBV6-1 and TRBJ2-5, with D maybe TRBD2 (7 bases). The CDR3 covers 15 residues. Between the trimmed V and J ends, which lost 0 bases and 5 bases, there was a span of 13 bases. Germline CDR1 is MNHNS and CDR2 is SASEGT.